The rows below give T cell receptor beta chains drawn from one sample of a study of radiation and T cells in renal cell carcinoma. Clones were read by immunoSEQ multiplex PCR, and TCRdb kept only the in-frame ones, dropping some. The data hold roughly 120,000 clones, with about 81% observed a single time. The sequencing used blood, collected from a patient whose treatment included radiotherapy and nephrectomy. The source of these receptors is a woman in her sixties with renal cell carcinoma. CDR3s include the opening cysteine and the closing phenylalanine or tryptophan. Fields, in order: V gene, J gene, clone size, D gene, CDR3 protein, CDR3 DNA. The D gene is left open where the match is weak. Clone size appears in some rows only: once, few, many, or a class for an expanded clone.

TRBV7-9	TRBJ2-3	-	TRBD1	CASSFGQGLVTDTQYF	TGTGCCAGCAGCTTCGGACAGGGGCTAGTCACAGATACGCAGTATTTT
TRBV6-1	TRBJ2-5	-	TRBD2	CASWRRGADETQYF	TGTGCCTCCTGGAGGCGGGGGGCGGATGAGACCCAGTACTTC
TRBV5-6	TRBJ2-7	-	-	CASSLVADASYEQYF	TGTGCCAGCAGCTTGGTGGCCGATGCTTCCTACGAGCAGTACTTC
TRBV28	TRBJ2-7	few	-	CASSLRSYEQYF	TGTGCCAGCAGTTTAAGATCCTACGAGCAGTACTTC
TRBV18	TRBJ2-5	-	-	CASSPGPQETQYF	TGTGCCAGCTCACCTGGCCCTCAAGAGACCCAGTACTTC
TRBV5-1	TRBJ1-1	-	-	CASSHSSDPEAFF	TGCGCCAGCAGCCATTCCTCCGACCCTGAAGCTTTCTTT
TRBV7-2	TRBJ2-7	-	-	CASSFARSAYEQYF	TGTGCCAGCAGCTTCGCCAGATCGGCCTACGAGCAGTACTTC
TRBV19	TRBJ2-4	once	TRBD1	CASRPGQGFSIQYF	TGTGCCAGTCGGCCGGGACAGGGTTTCAGCATTCAGTACTTC
TRBV4-2	TRBJ2-7	-	-	CASSLRQYEQYF	TGTGCCAGCAGCCTAAGACAGTACGAGCAGTACTTC
TRBV25-1	TRBJ1-1	-	-	CASRINTEAFF	TGTGCCAGCAGGATCAACACTGAAGCTTTCTTT
TRBV9	TRBJ2-2	-	-	CASSATLDVGFTGELFF	TGTGCCAGCAGCGCCACCCTAGATGTGGGGTTCACCGGGGAGCTGTTTTTT
TRBV28	TRBJ2-6	-	-	CASRMNSGANVLTF	TGTGCCAGCCGTATGAACTCTGGGGCCAACGTCCTGACTTTC
TRBV19	TRBJ1-5	-	-	CASSNRYSNQPQHF	TGTGCCAGTAGTAACAGATATAGCAATCAGCCCCAGCATTTT
TRBV28	TRBJ2-7	-	-	CASSTSRHLYEQYF	TGTGCCAGCAGCACCTCCCGACACCTCTACGAGCAGTACTTC